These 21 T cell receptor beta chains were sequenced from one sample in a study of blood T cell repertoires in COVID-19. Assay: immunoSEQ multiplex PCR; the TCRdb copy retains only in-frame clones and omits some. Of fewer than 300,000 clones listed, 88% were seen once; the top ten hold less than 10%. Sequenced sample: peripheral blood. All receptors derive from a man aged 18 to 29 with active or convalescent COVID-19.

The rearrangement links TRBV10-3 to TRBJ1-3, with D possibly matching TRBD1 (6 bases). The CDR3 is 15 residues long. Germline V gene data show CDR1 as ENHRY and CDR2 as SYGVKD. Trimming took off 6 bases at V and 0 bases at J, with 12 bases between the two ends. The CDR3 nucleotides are TGTGCCATCAGATCTTGGGACAACTCTGGAAACACCATATATTTT. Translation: CAIRSWDNSGNTIYF.

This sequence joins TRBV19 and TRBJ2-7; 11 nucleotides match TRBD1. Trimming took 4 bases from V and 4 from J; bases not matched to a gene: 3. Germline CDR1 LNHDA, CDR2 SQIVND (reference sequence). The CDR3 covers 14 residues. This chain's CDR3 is CASSNGQGAYEQYF. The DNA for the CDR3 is TGTGCCAGTAGTAACGGACAGGGGGCGTACGAGCAGTACTTC. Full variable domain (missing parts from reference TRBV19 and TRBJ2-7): DGGITQSPKYLFRKEGQNVTLSCEQNLNHDAMYWYRQDPGQGLRLIYYSQIVNDFQKGDIAEGYSVSREKKESFPLTVTSAQKNPTAFYLCASSNGQGAYEQYFGPGTRLTVT.

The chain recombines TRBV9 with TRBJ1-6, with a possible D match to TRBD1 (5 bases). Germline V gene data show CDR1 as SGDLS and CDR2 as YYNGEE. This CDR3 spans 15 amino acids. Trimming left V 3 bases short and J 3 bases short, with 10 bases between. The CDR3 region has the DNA TGTGCCAGCAGCGACAGGAACGACTATAATTCACCCCTCCACTTT. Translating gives CASSDRNDYNSPLHF.

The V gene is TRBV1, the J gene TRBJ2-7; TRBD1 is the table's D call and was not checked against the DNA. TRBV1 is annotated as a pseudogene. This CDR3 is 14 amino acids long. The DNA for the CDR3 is TGCACCAGCAGCCAGAGACAGAGCTCCTACGAGCAGTACTTC. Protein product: CTSSQRQSSYEQYF.

CDR3 region: CASSSSGGPSYEQYF. In DNA form, the CDR3 reads TGTGCCAGCAGCTCCTCGGGGGGCCCCTCCTACGAGCAGTACTTC. The chain links TRBV7-3 to TRBJ2-7; TRBD2 might be the D (7 bases). The germline V gene encodes CDR1 SGHTA and CDR2 FQGTGA. This CDR3 comprises 15 residues. Trimming removed 4 bases from V and 0 bases from J, with 13 bases in between.

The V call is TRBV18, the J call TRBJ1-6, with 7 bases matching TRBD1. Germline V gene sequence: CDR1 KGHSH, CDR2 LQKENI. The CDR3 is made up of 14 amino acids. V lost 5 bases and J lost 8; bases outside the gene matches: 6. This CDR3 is CASSSQGDHSPLHF. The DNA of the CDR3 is TGTGCCAGCTCAAGCCAGGGGGATCATTCACCCCTCCACTTT.

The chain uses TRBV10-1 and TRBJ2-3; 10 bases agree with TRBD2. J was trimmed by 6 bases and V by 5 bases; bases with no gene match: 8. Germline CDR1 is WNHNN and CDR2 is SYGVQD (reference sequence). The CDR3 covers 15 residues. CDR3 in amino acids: CASSPLSGGEDTQYF. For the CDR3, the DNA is TGCGCCAGCAGTCCCCTGAGCGGGGGGGAGGATACGCAGTATTTT.

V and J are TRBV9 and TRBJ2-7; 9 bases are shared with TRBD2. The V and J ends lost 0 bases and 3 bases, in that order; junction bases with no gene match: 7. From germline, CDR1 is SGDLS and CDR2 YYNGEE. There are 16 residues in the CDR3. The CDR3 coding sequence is TGTGCCAGCAGCGTAGATAGCGGGGGCCTCAGCTACGAGCAGTACTTC. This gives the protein CASSVDSGGLSYEQYF.

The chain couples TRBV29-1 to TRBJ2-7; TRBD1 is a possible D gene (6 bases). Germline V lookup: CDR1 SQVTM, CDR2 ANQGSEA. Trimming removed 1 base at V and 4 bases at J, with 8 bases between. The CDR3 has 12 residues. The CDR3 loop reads CSVEVRGYEQYF. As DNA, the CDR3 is TGCAGCGTTGAAGTAAGGGGGTACGAGCAGTACTTC.

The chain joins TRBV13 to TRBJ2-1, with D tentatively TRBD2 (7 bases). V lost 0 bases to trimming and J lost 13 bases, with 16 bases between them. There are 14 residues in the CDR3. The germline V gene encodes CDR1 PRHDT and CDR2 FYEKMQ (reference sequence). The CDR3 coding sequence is TGTGCCAGCAGCTTAGGCCGGGGGCTAGCGGTCCAGTTCTTC. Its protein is CASSLGRGLAVQFF.

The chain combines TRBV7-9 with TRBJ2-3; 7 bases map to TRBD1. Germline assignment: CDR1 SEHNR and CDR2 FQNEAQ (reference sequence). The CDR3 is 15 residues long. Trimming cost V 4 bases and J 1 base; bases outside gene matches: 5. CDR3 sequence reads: CASSSGTARTDTQYF. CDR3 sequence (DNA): TGTGCCAGCAGCTCTGGGACAGCTCGCACAGATACGCAGTATTTT. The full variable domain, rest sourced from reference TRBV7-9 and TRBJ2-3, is DTGVSQNPRHKITKRGQNVTFRCDPISEHNRLYWYRQTLGQGPEFLTYFQNEAQLEKSRLLSDRFSAERPKGSFSTLEIQRTEQGDSAMYLCASSSGTARTDTQYFGPGTRLTVL.

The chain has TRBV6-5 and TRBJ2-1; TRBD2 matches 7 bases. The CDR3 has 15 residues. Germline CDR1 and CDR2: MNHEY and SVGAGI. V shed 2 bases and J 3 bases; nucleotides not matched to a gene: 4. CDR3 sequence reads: CASSYVTSFYNEQFF. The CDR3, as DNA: TGTGCCAGCAGTTACGTGACTAGCTTCTACAATGAGCAGTTCTTC.

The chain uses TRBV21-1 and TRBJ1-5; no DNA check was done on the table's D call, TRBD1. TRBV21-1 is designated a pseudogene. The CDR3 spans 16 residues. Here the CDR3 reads CASSKAPDSFNQPQHF. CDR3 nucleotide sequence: TGTGCCAGCAGCAAAGCGCCGGACAGCTTCAATCAGCCCCAGCATTTT.

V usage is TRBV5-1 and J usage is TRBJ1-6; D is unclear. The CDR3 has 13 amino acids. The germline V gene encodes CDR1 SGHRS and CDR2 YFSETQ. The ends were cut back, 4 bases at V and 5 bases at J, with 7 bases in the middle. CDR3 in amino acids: CASSDSDNSPLHF. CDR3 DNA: TGCGCCAGCAGCGACTCGGATAATTCACCCCTCCACTTT.

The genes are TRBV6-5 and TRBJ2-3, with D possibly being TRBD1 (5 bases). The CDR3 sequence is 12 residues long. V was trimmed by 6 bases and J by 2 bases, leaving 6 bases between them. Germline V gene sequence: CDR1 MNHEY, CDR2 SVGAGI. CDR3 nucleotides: TGTGCCAGCAGGGACACCACAGATACGCAGTATTTT. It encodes CASRDTTDTQYF.

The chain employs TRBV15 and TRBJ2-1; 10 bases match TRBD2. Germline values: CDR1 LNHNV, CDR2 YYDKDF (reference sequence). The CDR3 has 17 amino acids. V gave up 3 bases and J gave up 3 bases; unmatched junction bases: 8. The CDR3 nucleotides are TGTGCCACCAGCAGGGCTACTAGCGGGGCTTTCTACAATGAGCAGTTCTTC. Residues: CATSRATSGAFYNEQFF.

The chain's CDR3 is CASSPDRVASYEQYF. In DNA, the CDR3 is TGCGCCAGCAGCCCGGACAGGGTGGCATCCTACGAGCAGTACTTC. The V gene is TRBV5-1, the J gene TRBJ2-7, with 8 nucleotides matching TRBD1. There are 15 residues in the CDR3. Germline V CDR1 and CDR2: SGHRS, YFSETQ. The V segment lost 4 bases and the J segment 1 base; nucleotides outside the gene matches: 7.

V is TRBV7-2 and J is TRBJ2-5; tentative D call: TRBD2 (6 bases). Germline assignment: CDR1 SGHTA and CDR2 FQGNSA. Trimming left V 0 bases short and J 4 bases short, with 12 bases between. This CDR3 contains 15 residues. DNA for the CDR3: TGTGCCAGCAGCTTAGCCGGTATGGGGGGAGAGACCCAGTACTTC. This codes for CASSLAGMGGETQYF. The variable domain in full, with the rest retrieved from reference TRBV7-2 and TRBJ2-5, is GAGVSQSPSNKVTEKGKDVELRCDPISGHTALYWYRQSLGQGLEFLIYFQGNSAPDKSGLPSDRFSAERTGGSVSTLTIQRTQQEDSAVYLCASSLAGMGGETQYFGPGTRLLVL.

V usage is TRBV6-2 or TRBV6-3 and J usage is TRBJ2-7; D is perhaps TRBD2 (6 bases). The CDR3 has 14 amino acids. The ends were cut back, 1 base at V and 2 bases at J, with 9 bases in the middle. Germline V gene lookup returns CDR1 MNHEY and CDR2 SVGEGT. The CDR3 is CASSYLADPYEQYF. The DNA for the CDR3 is TGTGCCAGCAGTTACTTAGCGGACCCCTACGAGCAGTACTTC.

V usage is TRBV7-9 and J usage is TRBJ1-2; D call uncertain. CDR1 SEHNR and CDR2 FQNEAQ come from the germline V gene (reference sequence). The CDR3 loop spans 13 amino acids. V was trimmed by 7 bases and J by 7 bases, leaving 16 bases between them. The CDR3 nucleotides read TGTGCCAGCAATGAAGAGGACGCGGGTGGCTACACCTTC. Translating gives CASNEEDAGGYTF.

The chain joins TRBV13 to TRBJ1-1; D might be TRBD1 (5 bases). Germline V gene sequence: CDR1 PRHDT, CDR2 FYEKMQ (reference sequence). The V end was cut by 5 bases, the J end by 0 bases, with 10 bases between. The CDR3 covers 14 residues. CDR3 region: CASSRGHLNTEAFF. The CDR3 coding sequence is TGTGCCAGCAGCCGTGGACATTTGAACACTGAAGCTTTCTTT.